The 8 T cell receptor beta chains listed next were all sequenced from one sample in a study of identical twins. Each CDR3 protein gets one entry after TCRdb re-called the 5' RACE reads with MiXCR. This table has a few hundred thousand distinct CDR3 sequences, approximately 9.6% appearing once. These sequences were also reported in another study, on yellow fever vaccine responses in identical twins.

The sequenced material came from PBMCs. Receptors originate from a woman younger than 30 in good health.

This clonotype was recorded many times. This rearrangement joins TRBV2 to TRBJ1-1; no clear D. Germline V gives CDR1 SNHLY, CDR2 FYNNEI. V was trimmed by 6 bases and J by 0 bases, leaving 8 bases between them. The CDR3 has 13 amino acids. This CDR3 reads CASRSQMNTEAFF. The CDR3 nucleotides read TGTGCCAGCAGGAGCCAAATGAACACTGAAGCTTTCTTT.

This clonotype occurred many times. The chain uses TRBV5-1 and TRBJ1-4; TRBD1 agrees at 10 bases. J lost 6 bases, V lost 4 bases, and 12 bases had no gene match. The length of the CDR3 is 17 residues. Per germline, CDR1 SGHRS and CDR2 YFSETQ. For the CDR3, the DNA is TGCGCCAGCAGCGAGATACACAAGGGACAGGGGTATGAAAAACTGTTTTTT. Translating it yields CASSEIHKGQGYEKLFF.

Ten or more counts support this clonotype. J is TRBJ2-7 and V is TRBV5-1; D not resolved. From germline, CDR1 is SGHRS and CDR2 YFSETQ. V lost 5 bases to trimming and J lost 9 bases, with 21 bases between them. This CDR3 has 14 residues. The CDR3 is CASRAFFGEWWQYF. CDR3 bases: TGCGCCAGCAGAGCGTTCTTTGGGGAATGGTGGCAGTACTTC.

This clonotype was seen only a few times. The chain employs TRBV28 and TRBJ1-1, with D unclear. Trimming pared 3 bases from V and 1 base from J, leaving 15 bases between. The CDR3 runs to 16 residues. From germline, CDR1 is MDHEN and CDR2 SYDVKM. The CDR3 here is CASSFLVSRPNTEAFF. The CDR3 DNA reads TGTGCCAGCAGTTTTTTGGTTTCTCGGCCGAACACTGAAGCTTTCTTT.

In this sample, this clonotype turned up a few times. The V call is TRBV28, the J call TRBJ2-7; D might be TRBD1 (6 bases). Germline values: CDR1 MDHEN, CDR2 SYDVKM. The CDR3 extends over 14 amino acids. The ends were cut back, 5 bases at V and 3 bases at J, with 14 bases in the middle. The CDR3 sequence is CASSLPTGRYEQYF. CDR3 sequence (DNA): TGTGCCAGCAGTCTCCCCACAGGGCGCTACGAGCAGTACTTC.

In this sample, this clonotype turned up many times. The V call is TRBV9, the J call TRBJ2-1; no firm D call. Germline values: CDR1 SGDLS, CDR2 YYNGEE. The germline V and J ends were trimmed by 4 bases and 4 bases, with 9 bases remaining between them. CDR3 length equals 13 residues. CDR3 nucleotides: TGTGCCAGCAGCCTACAGCAGTACAATGAGCAGTTCTTC. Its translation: CASSLQQYNEQFF.

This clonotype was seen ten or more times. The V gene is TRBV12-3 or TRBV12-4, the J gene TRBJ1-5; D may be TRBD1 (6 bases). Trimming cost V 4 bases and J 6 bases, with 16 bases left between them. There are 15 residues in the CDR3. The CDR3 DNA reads TGTGCCAGCAGTTATGGCAGGGGCCCCGGTCAGCCCCAGCATTTT. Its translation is CASSYGRGPGQPQHF.

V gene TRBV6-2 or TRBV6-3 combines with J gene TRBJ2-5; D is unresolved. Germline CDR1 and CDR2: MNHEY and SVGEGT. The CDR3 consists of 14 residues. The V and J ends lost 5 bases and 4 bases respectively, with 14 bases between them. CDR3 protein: CASSTSVGTETQYF. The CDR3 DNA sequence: TGTGCCAGCAGTACGAGTGTAGGAACAGAGACCCAGTACTTC.